Sequencing of this TCR beta chain was carried out in a study of T cell responses to AZD1222 COVID-19 vaccine. Measured with immunoSEQ multiplex PCR; TCRdb has only the in-frame clones, and not every one. The data show more than 120,000 clones, with around 90% seen just once and 4.5% to 5.5% held by the top ten. CDR1 is SGHAT, CDR2 FQNNGV, per germline. The CDR3 is 17 residues long. V was clipped by 3 bases and J by 5 bases; unmatched bases: 12. Here the sequenced sample was peripheral blood, taken 28 days after the second dose of the MenACWY control vaccine. This TCR was sampled from an adult who received the MenACWY meningococcal vaccine as a control. The genes are TRBV11-2 and TRBJ2-1; TRBD2 aligns across 8 bases. The CDR3: CASSFSFSGGTHNEQFF. The CDR3 DNA is TGTGCCAGCAGCTTCAGTTTCAGCGGGGGAACTCACAATGAGCAGTTCTTC.